These 21 T cell receptor beta chains were all obtained from the same sample, sequenced in a study of CD8 T cells in Susac syndrome. Random-hexamer reverse transcription was applied to 0.5 to 1 ug RNA. TCRdb re-analysed the immunoSEQ multiplex PCR reads in MiXCR, keeping a single row per CDR3 protein. The sample has 55,000 to 80,000 distinct CDR3 sequences, 90% to 95% seen once; the top ten hold roughly 0.16%. Sequenced: CD4+ T cells from PBMCs. The origin of the receptors is a human donor with Susac syndrome.

The chain recombines TRBV6-1 with TRBJ2-7; D not resolved. Germline V gives CDR1 MNHNS, CDR2 SASEGT. V was shortened by 5 bases and J by 3 bases, with 14 bases between the two germline ends. The CDR3 sequence is 14 residues long. This chain's CDR3 is CASSSPPTYYEQYF. DNA for the CDR3: TGTGCCAGCAGTTCCCCCCCAACCTACTACGAGCAGTACTTC.

The chain combines TRBV28 with TRBJ2-2; no clear D gene. Germline V gene sequence: CDR1 MDHEN, CDR2 SYDVKM. The CDR3 is 16 amino acids. V lost 2 bases to trimming and J lost 1 base, with 11 bases between them. The CDR3 spells CASSLPGRLNTGELFF. Here the CDR3 DNA reads TGTGCCAGCAGTTTACCAGGCAGGTTGAACACCGGGGAGCTGTTTTTT.

J is TRBJ1-5 and V is TRBV28; no firm D call. This CDR3 has 15 amino acids. Germline V gene data show CDR1 as MDHEN and CDR2 as SYDVKM. V lost 3 bases to trimming and J lost 0 bases, with 9 bases between them. For the CDR3, the DNA is TGTGCCAGCAGTTTGGTAGGTTATAGCAATCAGCCCCAGCATTTT. Translated: CASSLVGYSNQPQHF. Filled out from reference TRBV28 and TRBJ1-5, the complete variable domain reads DVKVTQSSRYLVKRTGEKVFLECVQDMDHENMFWYRQDPGLGLRLIYFSYDVKMKEKGDIPEGYSVSREKKERFSLILESASTNQTSMYLCASSLVGYSNQPQHFGDGTRLSIL.

V usage is TRBV29-1 and J usage is TRBJ2-2, with 10 nucleotides matching TRBD1. CDR3 length: 14 residues. The germline V gene encodes CDR1 SQVTM and CDR2 ANQGSEA. Trimming removed 7 bases from V and 3 bases from J; junction bases left unmatched: 5. Written as DNA, the CDR3 is TGCAGCGCTACAGACAGGGGGCACACCGGGGAGCTGTTTTTT. Protein sequence: CSATDRGHTGELFF.

This clonotype showed up just once. V is TRBV5-1 and J is TRBJ2-3; 7 bases are shared with TRBD1. Unmatched junction bases numbered 8, after V lost 4 bases and J lost 6 bases. The CDR3 totals 14 residues. Germline V lookup: CDR1 SGHRS, CDR2 YFSETQ. CDR3 sequence (DNA): TGCGCCAGCAGCATAACGACAGGGTTTGATACGCAGTATTTT. This codes for CASSITTGFDTQYF.

The count of this clonotype is one. This rearrangement joins TRBV10-1 to TRBJ2-7, with 12 bases fitting TRBD1. V lost 0 bases and J lost 7; bases outside the gene matches: 7. The germline CDR1 and CDR2 sequences are WNHNN and SYGVQD (reference sequence). The CDR3 runs 16 residues. This CDR3 reads CASSESTRDRGLEQYF. CDR3 coding DNA: TGCGCCAGCAGTGAGTCGACTCGGGACAGGGGGCTTGAGCAGTACTTC.

The chain couples TRBV14 to TRBJ1-6; perhaps TRBD1 as D (5 bases). Between the trimmed V and J ends, which lost 0 bases and 10 bases, there was a span of 19 bases. The CDR3 totals 17 residues. Per the germline V gene, CDR1 is SGHDN and CDR2 is FVKESK. The CDR3 DNA sequence: TGTGCCAGCAGCCAAGAAGGGTCTTCCGGGGGACGCTCACCCCTCCACTTT. This sequence encodes CASSQEGSSGGRSPLHF.

The chain combines TRBV7-3 with TRBJ2-1; 8 bases agree with TRBD1. V lost 3 bases to trimming and J lost 5 bases; unmatched junction nucleotides: 3. Germline V gene data show CDR1 as SGHTA and CDR2 as FQGTGA. The CDR3 extends over 14 amino acids. CDR3 residues: CASSFDRGHNEQFF. The CDR3 DNA follows: TGTGCCAGCAGCTTTGACAGGGGCCACAATGAGCAGTTCTTC. The full variable domain, its missing parts supplied by reference TRBV7-3 and TRBJ2-1, is GAGVSQTPSNKVTEKGKYVELRCDPISGHTALYWYRQSLGQGPEFLIYFQGTGAADDSGLPNDRFFAVRPEGSVSTLKIQRTERGDSAVYLCASSFDRGHNEQFFGPGTRLTVL.

The chain links TRBV5-4 to TRBJ2-7; D is uncertain. This CDR3 region has 14 residues. Trimming removed 1 base from V and 0 bases from J, with 8 bases in between. Germline CDR1 reads SGHNT; CDR2 reads YYREEE (reference sequence). For the CDR3, the DNA is TGTGCCAGCAGCTTGAGTCGACCCTCCTACGAGCAGTACTTC. Translated, it gives CASSLSRPSYEQYF.

The genes are TRBV4-1 and TRBJ1-2; D ambiguous. The CDR3 totals 22 residues. Germline CDR1 is MGHRA and CDR2 is YSYEKL. The germline V and J ends were trimmed by 0 bases and 2 bases, with 31 bases remaining between them. The CDR3 DNA is TGCGCCAGCAGCCAAGATCCCCCTCTTAAAGGATGGACCCGAACCTCAAACTATGGCTACACCTTC. It codes for CASSQDPPLKGWTRTSNYGYTF.

The V and J genes are TRBV5-1 and TRBJ2-2, with D possibly matching TRBD1 (6 bases). CDR1 SGHRS and CDR2 YFSETQ come from the germline V gene. The CDR3 is 15 amino acids. Trimming pared 1 base from V and 4 bases from J, leaving 11 bases between. The CDR3 reads CASSLRSQGTGELFF. The DNA for the CDR3 is TGCGCCAGCAGCTTGCGGTCACAGGGCACCGGGGAGCTGTTTTTT. The full variable domain, with the rest looked up from reference TRBV5-1 and TRBJ2-2, is KAGVTQTPRYLIKTRGQQVTLSCSPISGHRSVSWYQQTPGQGLQFLFEYFSETQRNKGNFPGRFSGRQFSNSRSEMNVSTLELGDSALYLCASSLRSQGTGELFFGEGSRLTVL.

This chain connects TRBV20-1 to TRBJ1-1; maybe TRBD1 (5 bases). The V and J ends lost 1 base and 5 bases respectively, with 11 bases between them. This CDR3 has 13 residues. Germline V gene data show CDR1 as DFQATT and CDR2 as SNEGSKA (reference sequence). CDR3 DNA sequence: TGCAGTGCTAGAGTGCAGGGATATACTGAAGCTTTCTTT. Translated, it gives CSARVQGYTEAFF.

The chain employs TRBV6-2 or TRBV6-3 and TRBJ2-6, with 11 bases matching TRBD1. Unmatched junction bases numbered 3, after V lost 0 bases and J lost 2 bases. CDR1 and CDR2 from the germline V gene are MNHEY and SVGEGT. The CDR3 is 18 residues long. The chain's CDR3 is CASSYSRTGGTGANVLTF. The CDR3 DNA follows: TGTGCCAGCAGTTACTCCCGGACAGGGGGCACTGGGGCCAACGTCCTGACTTTC.

V gene TRBV6-5 combines with J gene TRBJ2-4; maybe TRBD1 (5 bases). The CDR3 length is 15 residues. Germline V gene sequence: CDR1 MNHEY, CDR2 SVGAGI. V lost 0 bases and J lost 2, with 8 bases in between. CDR3 sequence reads: CASSYSQGTKNIQYF. CDR3 bases: TGTGCCAGCAGTTACTCCCAGGGAACCAAAAACATTCAGTACTTC.

The chain carries TRBV30 and TRBJ1-1, with TRBD1 matching over 8 bases. J lost 4 bases, V lost 5 bases, and 3 bases had no gene match. This CDR3 has 12 residues. Germline CDR1 is GTSNPN and CDR2 is SVGIG (reference sequence). This CDR3 is CAWGQGTTEAFF. CDR3 in DNA: TGTGCCTGGGGACAGGGAACCACTGAAGCTTTCTTT.

The rearrangement uses TRBV28 and TRBJ2-1, with TRBD2 matching 12 bases. Losses at the gene ends were 8 bases for V and 6 bases for J; bases not matched to a gene: 23. Germline-derived CDR1 and CDR2 are MDHEN and SYDVKM. This CDR3 contains 20 residues. CDR3 amino acids: CASRTMLSPSTSGGLNEQFF. The CDR3 region has the DNA TGTGCCAGCCGAACTATGTTATCCCCATCTACTAGCGGGGGGCTCAATGAGCAGTTCTTC.

Here the CDR3 reads CASRGGSNQPQHF. CDR3 DNA: TGTGCCAGCCGGGGGGGCTCCAATCAGCCCCAGCATTTT. This rearrangement joins TRBV12-3 or TRBV12-4 to TRBJ1-5; D may be TRBD1 (6 bases). CDR3 length equals 13 residues. V was cut by 8 bases and J by 3 bases, with 11 bases left in between.

The V call is TRBV7-3, the J call TRBJ2-3, with 13 positions matching TRBD2. CDR1 and CDR2 from the germline V gene are SGHTA and FQGTGA. V was clipped by 5 bases and J by 0 bases; unmatched bases: 2. The CDR3 has 16 amino acids. In DNA form, the CDR3 reads TGTGCCAGCAGCCAGGGACTAGCGGGGAGCACAGATACGCAGTATTTT. Its protein product is CASSQGLAGSTDTQYF.

V and J are TRBV24-1 and TRBJ2-1; 7 bases align to TRBD1. The germline CDR1 and CDR2 sequences are KGHDR and SFDVKD. V lost 3 bases, J lost 0 bases, and 13 bases stayed unmatched. This CDR3 comprises 19 residues. CDR3 region: CATSDPSPRQGISYNEQFF. The CDR3, as DNA: TGTGCCACCAGTGATCCGAGTCCCCGACAGGGCATCTCCTACAATGAGCAGTTCTTC.

The V call is TRBV10-3, the J call TRBJ2-7; a weak D match, TRBD2 (6 bases). Germline-derived CDR1 and CDR2 are ENHRY and SYGVKD. The CDR3 runs to 15 residues. Trimming left V 4 bases short and J 2 bases short, with 15 bases between. As DNA, the CDR3 is TGTGCCATCAGTGGCGGGGACGGAGGTACCTACGAGCAGTACTTC. Its translation is CAISGGDGGTYEQYF.

This clonotype is a singleton in its sample. The chain combines TRBV21-1 with TRBJ1-1. TRBV21-1 represents a pseudogene. CDR3 length: 16 residues. The CDR3 nucleotides are TGTGCCAGCAGCAAAGTATCTGGCAGGGCGAACACTGAAGCTTTCTTT. This translates into CASSKVSGRANTEAFF.